Presented here are 10 T cell receptor beta chains from one specimen sequenced in a study of molecular identifiers for immune sequencing clone quantification. TCRdb independently ran MiXCR on the PCR reads; one entry per CDR3 protein. The sample has approximately 90,000 distinct CDR3 sequences; 21% are singletons. Input material: naive CD8+ T cells from blood, with Jurkat cell RNA spiked in. Described subset: FACS-sorted CD8+CD4-CCR7+CD45RA+ naive T cells. The receptors shown here come from a human donor in good health. Some libraries in this study had Jurkat cell RNA spiked in.

V usage is TRBV6-5 and J usage is TRBJ2-1; 9 bases line up with TRBD2. CDR1 and CDR2 from the germline V gene are MNHEY and SVGAGI. This CDR3 spans 16 amino acids. Unmatched junction bases numbered 10, after V lost 5 bases and J lost 5 bases. CDR3 DNA sequence: TGTGCCAGCAGTCCCTTAGCGGGAGATGTTGACAATGAGCAGTTCTTC. Translating it yields CASSPLAGDVDNEQFF.

The V and J genes are TRBV6-2 or TRBV6-3 and TRBJ2-3; 10 bases fit TRBD2. With 7 bases clipped from V and 2 bases from J, the junction kept 3 bases outside the gene matches. Germline V gives CDR1 MNHEY, CDR2 SVGEGT. This CDR3 spans 14 amino acids. The CDR3 protein is CASTLAGDTDTQYF. CDR3 nucleotides: TGTGCCAGCACCCTAGCGGGAGACACAGATACGCAGTATTTT.

This clonotype has only a few counts. No conserved phenylalanine or tryptophan is present at the end of the CDR3, so a read error is the likely explanation. The rearrangement joins TRBV30 to TRBJ2-7; perhaps TRBD2 as D (5 bases). The germline CDR1 and CDR2 sequences are GTSNPN and SVGIG (reference sequence). Trimming took off 4 bases at V and 2 bases at J, with 9 bases between the two ends. This CDR3 has 12 amino acids. This chain's CDR3 is CAWNPGTYEQYS. As DNA, the CDR3 is TGTGCCTGGAATCCCGGGACCTACGAGCAGTACTCC.

A few counts support this clonotype. J is TRBJ2-7 and V is TRBV27; D might be TRBD1 (6 bases). Looked up from germline, CDR1 is MNHEY and CDR2 is SMNVEV (reference sequence). The V gene lost 2 bases and the J gene lost 5 bases, with 25 bases spanning the gap. The CDR3 has 18 residues. As DNA, the CDR3 is TGTGCCAGCAGTTTAGCAACGCCACAGGGTTTGAGCATGGACGAGCAGTACTTC. This codes for CASSLATPQGLSMDEQYF.

This clonotype was seen more than once but under ten times. This chain connects TRBV19 to TRBJ2-7, with D perhaps being TRBD1 or TRBD2 (5 bases each). The V end was cut by 3 bases, the J end by 5 bases, with 8 bases between. This CDR3 is built from 12 residues. Germline V gene lookup returns CDR1 LNHDA and CDR2 SQIVND (reference sequence). The CDR3 DNA follows: TGTGCCAGTAGTATTCTGGGGGACGAGCAGTACTTC. Translating gives CASSILGDEQYF.

Many counts were recorded for this clonotype. This chain uses TRBV9 with TRBJ1-3; D not resolved. Germline loops: CDR1 SGDLS, CDR2 YYNGEE. V was pared by 0 bases and J by 6 bases, with 13 bases between. This CDR3 is built from 15 residues. The CDR3 is CASSVEPAGENTIYF. The CDR3 nucleotides are TGTGCCAGCAGCGTAGAGCCGGCTGGGGAAAACACCATATATTTT.

This clonotype was detected many times. The chain recombines TRBV11-3 with TRBJ2-1; D is possibly TRBD2 (6 bases). The CDR3 runs to 14 residues. Trimming shortened V by 1 base and J by 8 bases, and 12 bases separated the two germline ends. CDR1 and CDR2 from the germline V gene are SGHNT and YENEEA. CDR3 bases: TGTGCCAGCAGCTTAGCGGGAGTTCCCCATGAGCAGTTCTTC. Encoded protein: CASSLAGVPHEQFF.

This clonotype occurred many times. The genes are TRBV12-3 or TRBV12-4 and TRBJ2-5, with no clear D. V was trimmed by 3 bases and J by 5 bases, leaving 10 bases between them. The CDR3 totals 13 residues. CDR3 DNA sequence: TGTGCCAGCAGTTTCGAGGCTCCGGAGACCCAGTACTTC. Translated: CASSFEAPETQYF.

Many counts were recorded for this clonotype. This rearrangement joins TRBV7-2 to TRBJ2-3; 8 bases agree with TRBD2. V dropped 4 bases and J dropped 3; count of bases not matched to a gene: 9. CDR1 is SGHTA and CDR2 is FQGNSA in the germline V gene. CDR3 length: 16 amino acids. The chain's CDR3 is CASSSTGLEATDTQYF. CDR3 coding DNA: TGTGCCAGCAGCTCGACGGGACTAGAGGCGACAGATACGCAGTATTTT.

In this sample, this clonotype turned up many times. V and J are TRBV7-8 and TRBJ2-3; D is unclear. The germline V and J ends were trimmed by 1 base and 2 bases, with 10 bases remaining between them. Germline V gene sequence: CDR1 SGHVS, CDR2 FQNEAQ. The CDR3 is made up of 15 amino acids. The CDR3: CASSLVGQHTDTQYF. The CDR3 region has the DNA TGTGCCAGCAGCTTAGTTGGGCAGCACACAGATACGCAGTATTTT.